The 7 T cell receptor beta chains in this list originate from one sample, sequenced in a study of blood T cell repertoires in COVID-19. This table comes from immunoSEQ multiplex PCR, and its TCRdb copy is limited to in-frame clones, with some not included. The sample includes tens of thousands of clones, roughly 80% seen only once; the top ten take about 18%. The sample comprised peripheral blood. The source of these receptors is a woman aged 55-75 years with acute or convalescent COVID-19.

Only one count was recorded for this clone. The chain joins TRBV11-2 to TRBJ2-2; 7 bases line up with TRBD2. CDR3 size: 16 residues. Germline lookup yields CDR1 SGHAT and CDR2 FQNNGV. V gave up 5 bases and J gave up 0 bases; unmatched junction bases: 6. In nucleotides, the CDR3 is TGTGCCAGCAGCCCCCGGGGGGAGGCGAACACCGGGGAGCTGTTTTTT. Translating it yields CASSPRGEANTGELFF.

The chain uses TRBV30 and TRBJ2-1; maybe TRBD2 (6 bases). The CDR3 runs 14 residues. The germline gives CDR1 GTSNPN, CDR2 SVGIG (reference sequence). Trimming pared 8 bases from V and 4 bases from J, leaving 18 bases between. The CDR3 DNA reads as TGTGCCCTAACGGAGGGCGGGGTTTACAATGAGCAGTTCTTC. It translates to CALTEGGVYNEQFF.

The V gene is TRBV6-5, the J gene TRBJ1-1, with 9 bases lining up with TRBD1. V trimming: 7 bases; J trimming: 3 bases; junction bases outside the gene matches: 9. CDR3 size: 15 residues. Germline V lookup: CDR1 MNHEY, CDR2 SVGAGI. The CDR3 region is CASTLSGQGYTEAFF. CDR3 DNA sequence: TGTGCCAGCACCCTTTCAGGACAGGGGTACACTGAAGCTTTCTTT.

The chain has TRBV6-5 and TRBJ1-1; D is possibly TRBD1 (5 bases). V was shortened by 4 bases and J by 1 base, with 10 bases between the two germline ends. CDR1 and CDR2 from the germline V gene are MNHEY and SVGAGI. This CDR3 contains 14 residues. The CDR3 loop is CASSWKGWNTEAFF. The CDR3 DNA sequence: TGTGCCAGCAGTTGGAAGGGGTGGAACACTGAAGCTTTCTTT.

The rearrangement links TRBV6-5 to TRBJ1-3, with a possible D match to TRBD1 (6 bases). The CDR3 has 15 residues. The germline CDR1 and CDR2 sequences are MNHEY and SVGAGI. V gave up 6 bases and J gave up 4 bases, with 16 bases separating them. The CDR3 bases are TGTGCCAGCAGCCAACAGGGTATGGGAGGAAACACCATATATTTT. Translation gives CASSQQGMGGNTIYF.

This clone occurred once. The chain recombines TRBV30 with TRBJ1-1, with a possible D match to TRBD1 (5 bases). Trimming left V 5 bases short and J 0 bases short, with 13 bases between. This CDR3 has 14 amino acids. The V gene's germline CDR1 is GTSNPN and CDR2 SVGIG (reference sequence). The CDR3 reads CAWGGASLNTEAFF. The CDR3 coding sequence is TGTGCCTGGGGCGGGGCCAGCTTGAACACTGAAGCTTTCTTT.

This chain connects TRBV3-1 (or the pseudogene TRBV3-2) to TRBJ1-2; D is uncertain. Trimming removed 4 bases from V and 7 bases from J, with 13 bases in between. The CDR3 consists of 13 residues. Germline CDR1 is LGHDT and CDR2 is YNNKEL (reference sequence). CDR3 DNA: TGTGCCAGCAGCCCCGAGACTAGAGGTGGCTACACCTTC. It specifies CASSPETRGGYTF.